Given below is one T cell receptor beta chain in context. Its antigen has not been determined. Base qualities are missing; no much larger clone stands one base away. The data were obtained in a study of shared clonotypes between healthy human individuals (dated by TCRdb to the early 2020s). Regarding the study in general: The cohort comprised a couple of women and three men aged 18 to 49 years. To estimate repertoire size and how much clonotypes are shared between individuals, the study performed deep sequencing of blood TCR repertoires from a handful of healthy adults. To increase sequencing depth and limit assay-specific biases, TCR repertoire library preparation and sequencing were carried out by different laboratories using diverse techniques. Per donor, three plates each were used for CD4 naive and CD4 memory, two for CD8 naive, and one for CD8 memory. Per donor, leukapheresis produced somewhere between about 0.9 and 10 billion PBMCs.

From a lookup of the germline V gene, CDR1 and CDR2 are KGHSH and LQKENI. Deletion took 5 bases off V and 1 base off J, with a span of 17 bases between the germline ends. The CDR3 has 16 amino acids, counting the end cysteine and phenylalanine. Only CDR3 DNA is held: 48 bases, read in frame from base 1. The paper's findings and limits, for the study overall: Sharing across a few donors was observed for approximately 4.6% of naive CD4, over 3% of naive CD8, 2% to 2.5% of memory CD4, and approximately 0.41% of memory CD8 clonotypes. Even with the large sequencing depth, rarefaction of the sorted-subset datasets indicated that sequencing was incomplete. Pairwise subsampling led to the expectation that sequencing depth would affect the degree of clonotype sharing among donors. Larger estimated clonotype richness was generally found for naive subsets than for memory subsets. Higher generation probabilities were observed for clonotypes shared by all four sorted-subset donors than for non-shared clonotypes. Sampling was restricted to blood, and TCR repertoires in tissues likely differ from the TCR repertoires found in blood. Because the study included a small number of donors, the genetic and exposure-history diversity represented was limited.

Healthy HIV-negative adults with no recently reported acute infections or vaccinations were included as donors. Only Caucasian adults living in Nashville, Tennessee, USA were represented among the donors. Magnetic negative selection was used to enrich CD4+ T cells, after which naive cells were positively selected on CD45RA and the negative fraction became the memory subset. Blood was collected by leukapheresis, and PBMCs were isolated by Ficoll-Histopaque density gradient centrifugation and then cryopreserved in liquid nitrogen vapor phase. Purity and quantity of every magnetically sorted T cell population were checked by analytical flow cytometry. Genomic DNA was isolated from every sorted fraction and measured by UV absorbance on a Nanodrop 2000c. Using the deep immunoSEQ assay, multiplex PCR amplified TCR CDR3 regions from genomic DNA. For each cell subset, the extracted genomic DNA was distributed evenly across all wells of several immunoSEQ 96-well plates, and each plate served as one replicate. For sorted subsets, 200 to 250 ng genomic DNA, equal to 30,000 or so T cell genomes, was loaded into each replicate PCR. The purified libraries were quantified using a Qubit 3.0 fluorometer, sized with a Bioanalyzer 2100, and then quantified again using the KAPA Library Quantification kit. A separate single-read 150-cycle Illumina NextSeq 550 flow cell was used to sequence each immunoSEQ 96-well plate. The paper's data handling went like this. Because the immunoSEQ output held only junctional sequences and lacked quality scores, the filtering could not match the filtering applied to full-length reads. To assign V/J genes and CDR3, sequences were annotated against IMGT germline references using PyIR, a Python wrapper for IgBLAST v1.9. Reads were filtered out if the reads had weak V/J assignments (E-value above 1e-6), no CDR3, stop codons, out-of-frame junctions, or ambiguous translated residues. A V3J clonotype was defined by an identical inferred V gene, J gene, and CDR3 amino acid sequence. The percentage overlap between two repertoires was calculated by dividing the number of shared unique clonotypes by the size of the smaller repertoire. RTK rarefaction, the Chao1 estimator, and Recon v2.1 estimates of unobserved clonotypes were used to assess repertoire richness. Generation probabilities for all TCRbeta clonotypes obtained by the gDNA method from a few donors were computed using OLGA. What TCRdb holds here is the immuneACCESS table cut down to in-frame rearrangements. Part of the clones is not present; checked against another copy, under half of the missing clones reflect an unresolved V gene, and the others are unexplained. V and J calls and clone size follow that table, whereas D and trimming were derived from the DNA. The sample data list some 2,500,000 clones, and about 90% of these were observed just once. The ten largest clones take up 0.37% of the sample.

The sequenced sample consisted of naive CD4+ T cells from PBMCs. Explained via the paper, the cell subset or site label denotes: CD45RA+ positively selected. The sequence came from a man aged 18 to 29 in good health. Some clones in this sample may be carry-over from other donors' samples. The V gene is TRBV18 and the J gene is TRBJ1-1; the D gene identity is not certain. CDR3 protein: CASSYTPGGENTEAFF. The sequence in DNA is TGTGCCAGCTCATATACGCCCGGCGGGGAGAACACTGAAGCTTTCTTT.